Listed below are T cell receptor beta chains from one sample, sequenced in a study of blood T cell repertoires in COVID-19. TCRdb's copy holds only in-frame clones and misses some; the assay was immunoSEQ multiplex PCR. The sample lists about 220,000 clones, approximately 86% occurring once. Sequencing input: peripheral blood. These receptors originate from a woman aged 80 or older with acute or convalescent COVID-19. The CDR3 runs from the conserved cysteine through the conserved F or W. Each record gives: J gene, clone size, CDR3 length, V gene, D gene, CDR3 DNA, CDR3 protein. D genes are given only for firm matches. Clone size, where shown, is once, few, many, or a class for clones that have expanded.

j_gene: TRBJ1-1
abundance: -
len: 14
v_gene: TRBV18
d_gene: -
CDR3nt: TGTGCCAGCTCACCAACCGTATCAGGTACTGAAGCTTTCTTT
CDR3aa: CASSPTVSGTEAFF

j_gene: TRBJ2-2
abundance: -
len: 13
v_gene: TRBV5-1
d_gene: -
CDR3nt: TGCGCCAGCAACCCCGGGAACACCGGGGAGCTGTTTTTT
CDR3aa: CASNPGNTGELFF

j_gene: TRBJ2-7
abundance: -
len: 15
v_gene: TRBV7-2
d_gene: TRBD1
CDR3nt: TGTGCCAGCAGCTTAGATACAGGGGTGAGCTACGAGCAGTACTTC
CDR3aa: CASSLDTGVSYEQYF

j_gene: TRBJ2-3
abundance: -
len: 14
v_gene: TRBV5-1
d_gene: TRBD2
CDR3nt: TGCGCCAGCAGCCAACTAGCGGGAACAGATACGCAGTATTTT
CDR3aa: CASSQLAGTDTQYF

j_gene: TRBJ1-1
abundance: -
len: 15
v_gene: TRBV19
d_gene: TRBD1
CDR3nt: TGTGCCAGTAGTATTCAGGGGGTGGGCGCCACTGAAGCTTTCTTT
CDR3aa: CASSIQGVGATEAFF

j_gene: TRBJ1-1
abundance: once
len: 14
v_gene: TRBV7-2
d_gene: TRBD1
CDR3nt: TGTGCCAGCAGCCCACAGGGGGGCAGCACTGAAGCTTTCTTT
CDR3aa: CASSPQGGSTEAFF

j_gene: TRBJ1-1
abundance: -
len: 14
v_gene: TRBV18
d_gene: TRBD1
CDR3nt: TGTGCCAGCTCAACAGGACAGGGGATCGCTGAAGCTTTCTTT
CDR3aa: CASSTGQGIAEAFF

j_gene: TRBJ1-1
abundance: -
len: 15
v_gene: TRBV7-2
d_gene: -
CDR3nt: TGTGCCAGCAGCCTAGACGGGACATCGAACACTGAAGCTTTCTTT
CDR3aa: CASSLDGTSNTEAFF

j_gene: TRBJ1-1
abundance: -
len: 11
v_gene: TRBV3-1/TRBV3-2
d_gene: -
CDR3nt: TGTGCCAGCAGCCAAGCCAGTGAAGCTTTCTTT
CDR3aa: CASSQASEAFF

j_gene: TRBJ1-5
abundance: -
len: 15
v_gene: TRBV19
d_gene: -
CDR3nt: TGTGCCAGTAGTATATCGGATGGGGCCAACCAGCCCCAGCATTTT
CDR3aa: CASSISDGANQPQHF

j_gene: TRBJ1-1
abundance: -
len: 14
v_gene: TRBV5-1
d_gene: TRBD1
CDR3nt: TGCGCCAGCAGCGGACAGGGAACTGGCGCTGAAGCTTTCTTT
CDR3aa: CASSGQGTGAEAFF

j_gene: TRBJ1-2
abundance: -
len: 14
v_gene: TRBV19
d_gene: TRBD1
CDR3nt: TGTGCCAGTAGTCCGGGGACAGGGGACTATGGCTACACCTTC
CDR3aa: CASSPGTGDYGYTF

j_gene: TRBJ1-1
abundance: few
len: 14
v_gene: TRBV27
d_gene: -
CDR3nt: TGTGCCAGCAGTTTACAGGCCTCGAACACTGAAGCTTTCTTT
CDR3aa: CASSLQASNTEAFF

j_gene: TRBJ2-1
abundance: -
len: 14
v_gene: TRBV3-1/TRBV3-2
d_gene: TRBD2
CDR3nt: TGTGCCAGCAGCCAGGGACTAGCGGGGGGTGAGCAGTTCTTC
CDR3aa: CASSQGLAGGEQFF

j_gene: TRBJ1-5
abundance: -
len: 13
v_gene: TRBV2
d_gene: -
CDR3nt: TGTGCCAGCAGGGTGACAGGCAATCAGCCCCAGCATTTT
CDR3aa: CASRVTGNQPQHF

j_gene: TRBJ2-2
abundance: -
len: 17
v_gene: TRBV15
d_gene: -
CDR3nt: TGTGCCACCAGCAGAGATAGAGTATACGCGAACACCGGGGAGCTGTTTTTT
CDR3aa: CATSRDRVYANTGELFF

j_gene: TRBJ1-2
abundance: -
len: 15
v_gene: TRBV7-3
d_gene: -
CDR3nt: TGTGCCAGCAGCCCCCGCTCTGGGGCTCACTACGGCTACACCTTC
CDR3aa: CASSPRSGAHYGYTF

j_gene: TRBJ2-5
abundance: -
len: 15
v_gene: TRBV6-5
d_gene: TRBD2
CDR3nt: TGTGCCAGCAGTTACTCATGGCTAGCGGGGGGGACCCAGTACTTC
CDR3aa: CASSYSWLAGGTQYF

j_gene: TRBJ2-7
abundance: -
len: 13
v_gene: TRBV7-2
d_gene: -
CDR3nt: TGTGCCAGCAGCTTAGAGCAGGGCTACGAGCAGTACTTC
CDR3aa: CASSLEQGYEQYF

j_gene: TRBJ1-6
abundance: -
len: 18
v_gene: TRBV27
d_gene: TRBD1
CDR3nt: TGTGCCAGCAGAGCCGGGACAGGGGGCTCTTCCTATAATTCACCCCTCCACTTT
CDR3aa: CASRAGTGGSSYNSPLHF

j_gene: TRBJ2-3
abundance: -
len: 13
v_gene: TRBV19
d_gene: TRBD1
CDR3nt: TGTGCCAGTAAACAGGGGGGCACAGATACGCAGTATTTT
CDR3aa: CASKQGGTDTQYF

j_gene: TRBJ2-1
abundance: -
len: 15
v_gene: TRBV27
d_gene: -
CDR3nt: TGTGCCAGCAGTACGGACAGACCCAGTAAAGATGAGCAGTTCTTC
CDR3aa: CASSTDRPSKDEQFF

j_gene: TRBJ2-5
abundance: -
len: 13
v_gene: TRBV7-2
d_gene: -
CDR3nt: TGTGCCAGCAGCTTAGGCGTAACAGAGACCCAGTACTTC
CDR3aa: CASSLGVTETQYF

j_gene: TRBJ2-1
abundance: -
len: 15
v_gene: TRBV6-1
d_gene: -
CDR3nt: TGTGCCAGCAGTGAAGGGGGGGGCACGTGGAATGAGCAGTTCTTC
CDR3aa: CASSEGGGTWNEQFF

j_gene: TRBJ1-3
abundance: -
len: 13
v_gene: TRBV5-1
d_gene: -
CDR3nt: TGCGCCAGCAGCTTGGGCGGGGAGAACACCATATATTTT
CDR3aa: CASSLGGENTIYF

j_gene: TRBJ1-1
abundance: -
len: 16
v_gene: TRBV7-3
d_gene: -
CDR3nt: TGTGCCAGCCGACGCGGGCCAACTGATGGGAACACTGAAGCTTTCTTT
CDR3aa: CASRRGPTDGNTEAFF

j_gene: TRBJ1-1
abundance: few
len: 15
v_gene: TRBV7-2
d_gene: TRBD1
CDR3nt: TGTGCCAGCAGCGAATTTTTTGGGACAGGGGGCTTAGCTTTCTTT
CDR3aa: CASSEFFGTGGLAFF

j_gene: TRBJ2-5
abundance: -
len: 13
v_gene: TRBV6-5
d_gene: TRBD2
CDR3nt: TGTGCCAGCAGAGTACGGGGGGGAGAGACCCAGTACTTC
CDR3aa: CASRVRGGETQYF

j_gene: TRBJ1-4
abundance: -
len: 16
v_gene: TRBV5-1
d_gene: -
CDR3nt: TGCGCCAGCAGCTTGTTCGCGTCGGGGGGTAATGAAAAACTGTTTTTT
CDR3aa: CASSLFASGGNEKLFF